This T cell receptor (beta chain) is from a study of T cells after yellow fever vaccination (dated by TCRdb to about 2019). Regarding the complete study: The SMART-Seq v4 Ultra Low Input RNA kit was used to prepare libraries from fractions with low cell numbers. Bulk TCR alpha and beta repertoires were sequenced longitudinally to track T-cell clones before and after primary and booster YFV17D yellow fever vaccination. Two healthy male donors, one aged 18 to 30 and one aged 30 to 40 years, made up the cohort. Blood was collected at multiple timepoints before and after primary and secondary immunization, and bulk PBMC replicates and cell subsets were isolated. Here is what the overall study found, with its caveats: FACS-sorted repertoires could contain abundant contaminating clonotypes from the bulk population, so computational filtering was required. The secondary T-cell response was weaker than the primary response but faster, peaking on day 5 instead of day 15. A small share of clonotypes occurred in both CD4 and CD8 compartments, likely arising from convergent recombination. After the booster, most clones that had expanded after primary vaccination were detected again (almost 97% of CD4 and roughly 86% of CD8), suggesting broad maintenance of memory. Because only two donors were included in the study, the extent to which the findings can be generalized is limited.

This clonotype was observed many times. Which antigen it targets is not known. Qualities for individual bases were not recorded, and no much larger clone is one base off. Read against the paper, the sample's treatment or condition label means: live attenuated yellow fever vaccine strain. At each blood-draw timepoint, two biological replicates of bulk PBMCs were obtained. A standard Ficoll-Paque protocol was used to isolate PBMCs from peripheral blood. RNA was extracted with TriZol from bulk PBMCs, CD4 and CD8 fractions, and dextramer-positive and dextramer-negative fractions. The sequencing machine was an Illumina NovaSeq 6000. TCR cDNA was made using 5'RACE template switching, a step that added a universal primer site and unique molecular identifiers. cDNA synthesis was primed from both the TCR alpha and TCR beta constant segments. Library amplification used two PCR steps, and the second PCR step added sample barcodes and sequencing adapters. Libraries were sequenced on Illumina HiSeq 2500 (2x100 bp) or NovaSeq (2x150 bp). As for how the authors treated the data: Reads were demultiplexed and collapsed into UMI consensus sequences with MIGEC, and V(D)J alignment was performed with MiXCR. Using edgeR on replicate PBMC samples, clonotypes were called vaccine-responding if FDR was below 0.01 and the log2 fold change was above 5 up to day 15. Each bulk clonotype was labeled CD4 or CD8 based on which sequenced repertoire, CD4 or CD8, contained the clonotype at higher abundance. The raw public data were reprocessed by TCRdb itself: fastp quality trimming at Q25, MiXCR clonotype calling, in-frame beta chains only. Records with the same CDR3 protein are collapsed into one entry carrying the most frequent genes and DNA. These V and J calls derive from TCRdb rather than the authors' analysis. This sample comprises around 310,000 distinct CDR3 sequences, approximately 3.8% of them detected only once. Of the sample, 20% to 25% falls within the top ten clones.

The CDR3 measures 13 amino acids from cysteine to phenylalanine. This entry keeps only the CDR3 DNA: 39 bases, framed from base 1. For CDR1 and CDR2, the germline V gene lists SGHRS and YFSETQ. The germline V end is reduced by 6 bases and the J end by 0 bases; junction bases left unmatched: 2. The V and J genes are TRBV5-1 and TRBJ2-7; 8 bases in the junction line up with TRBD1. The source was PBMCs, collected on the day of the yellow fever booster vaccination. The receptor's source is a man younger than 30 who received the YFV17D yellow fever vaccine. The base sequence is TGCGCCAGCACCGGGACAGGCTCCTACGAGCAGTACTTC. The resulting protein is CASTGTGSYEQYF. The entire variable domain, with the stretches around the CDR3 drawn from the reference TRBV5-1 and TRBJ2-7 proteins, is KAGVTQTPRYLIKTRGQQVTLSCSPISGHRSVSWYQQTPGQGLQFLFEYFSETQRNKGNFPGRFSGRQFSNSRSEMNVSTLELGDSALYLCASTGTGSYEQYFGPGTRLTVT.